This entry is about one T cell receptor beta chain. Original processing methods: Nucleated cell counts were estimated from reference gene primer amplification. Sequencing was performed with immunoSEQ multiplex PCR; in TCRdb, only in-frame clones are kept and a portion is missing. That table furnishes V, J and clone size, whereas the DNA furnished D and trimming. The data hold some 310,000 clones, with roughly 90% observed a single time. The data stem from a study of blood T cell repertoires in COVID-19. The CDR3 is made up of 14 amino acids. V was clipped by 6 bases and J by 4 bases; unmatched bases: 4. Looked up from germline, CDR1 is MGHDK and CDR2 is SYGVNS. Seattle patients were enrolled during active infection and followed longitudinally.

The sequence came from a woman between 25 and 40 years old with COVID-19, enrolled during active disease. The chain joins TRBV25-1 to TRBJ2-5; 11 bases align to TRBD2. The sample was peripheral blood. In DNA form, the CDR3 reads TGTGCCAGCAGGCTAGCGGGAGGTGCAGAGACCCAGTACTTC. Translation: CASRLAGGAETQYF.